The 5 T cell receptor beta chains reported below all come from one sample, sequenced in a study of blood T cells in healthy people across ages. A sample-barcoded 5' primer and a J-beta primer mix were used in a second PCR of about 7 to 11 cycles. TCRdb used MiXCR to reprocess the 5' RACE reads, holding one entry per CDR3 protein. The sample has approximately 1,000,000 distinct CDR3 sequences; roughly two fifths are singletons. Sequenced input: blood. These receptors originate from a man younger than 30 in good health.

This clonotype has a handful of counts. The CDR3 reads CASTDAHRDNEQFF. DNA of the CDR3: TGTGCCAGCACCGACGCTCACAGGGACAATGAGCAGTTCTTC. V and J are TRBV27 and TRBJ2-1; the D gene is possibly TRBD1 (6 bases). The germline CDR1 and CDR2 sequences are MNHEY and SMNVEV (reference sequence). Trimming removed 7 bases from V and 5 bases from J, with 15 bases in between. CDR3 length: 14 amino acids.

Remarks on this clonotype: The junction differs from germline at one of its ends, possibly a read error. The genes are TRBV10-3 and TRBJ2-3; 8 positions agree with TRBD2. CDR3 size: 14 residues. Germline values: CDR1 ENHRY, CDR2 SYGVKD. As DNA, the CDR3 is TGTACCATCGGTCCGGGGGGGAGCACAGATACGCAGTATTTT. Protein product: CTIGPGGSTDTQYF.

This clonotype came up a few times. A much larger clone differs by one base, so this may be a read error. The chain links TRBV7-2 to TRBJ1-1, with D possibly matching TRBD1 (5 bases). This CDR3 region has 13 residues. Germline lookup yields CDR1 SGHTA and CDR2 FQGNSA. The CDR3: CAGSLNSGGVAFF. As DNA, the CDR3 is TGTGCCGGCAGCTTAAATTCTGGGGGTGTAGCTTTCTTT.

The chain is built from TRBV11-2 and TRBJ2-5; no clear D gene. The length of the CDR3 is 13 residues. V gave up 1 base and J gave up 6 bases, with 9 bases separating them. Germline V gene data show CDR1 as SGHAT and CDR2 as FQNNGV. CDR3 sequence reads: CASSLGFAQTQYF. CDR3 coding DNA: TGTGCCAGCAGCTTAGGATTTGCGCAGACCCAGTACTTC.

CDR3: CAMGGSTDTQYF. CDR3 coding DNA: TGTGCCATGGGCGGGAGCACAGATACGCAGTATTTT. The chain combines TRBV7-2 with TRBJ2-3; a weak D match, TRBD2 (5 bases). CDR3 length equals 12 residues. V shed 10 bases and J shed 0 bases, with 8 bases lying between them. CDR1 is SGHTA, CDR2 FQGNSA, per germline. Combining the CDR3 with reference TRBV7-2 and TRBJ2-3 gives the whole variable domain GAGVSQSPSNKVTEKGKDVELRCDPISGHTALYWYRQSLGQGLEFLIYFQGNSAPDKSGLPSDRFSAERTGGSVSTLTIQRTQQEDSAVYLCAMGGSTDTQYFGPGTRLTVL.